This is a list of T cell receptor beta chains from one sample in a study of blood T cell repertoires in COVID-19. The data were produced by immunoSEQ multiplex PCR, yet TCRdb's version contains in-frame clones alone and is incomplete. The sample holds around 170,000 clones, roughly 80% seen once. The source material was peripheral blood. The receptors stem from a middle-aged woman with acute or convalescent COVID-19. CDR3s include the opening cysteine and the closing phenylalanine or tryptophan.

TRBJ2-7 TRBV4-2 CASSHRTSGRETYEQYF
TRBJ1-6 TRBV9 CASSVVSGVGSPLHF
TRBJ2-1 TRBV6-6 CASSLFQGSYNEQFF
TRBJ2-7 TRBV5-5 CASSLLAGYEQYF
TRBJ1-1 TRBV7-2 CASSPSTGWTTEAFF
TRBJ1-2 TRBV6-5 CASSLQASYGYTF
TRBJ1-5 TRBV14 CASSHAGTDGQPQHF
TRBJ2-7 TRBV14 CASSPGGSLSYEQYF
TRBJ2-3 TRBV7-9 CASSLGGVRTQYF
TRBJ1-2 TRBV13 CASSFQGFGYTF
TRBJ2-2 TRBV4-2 CASTNLRTGELFF
TRBJ1-4 TRBV30 CAWAQPARPEEKLFF
TRBJ1-6 TRBV2 CASNPVGDDYNSPLHF
TRBJ2-1 TRBV2 CASSGMGLLRNNEQFF
TRBJ1-2 TRBV28 CASSLFDRGPRGYTF
TRBJ2-7 TRBV5-6 CASSSRTSGRAQSYEQYF
TRBJ1-1 TRBV4-1 CASSQRLGRGGMNTEAFF
TRBJ2-7 TRBV7-8 CASSLVGGMERGFSYEQYF
TRBJ2-1 TRBV6-6 CASSYTKHEQFF
TRBJ1-1 TRBV6-5 CASNPDINTEAFF
TRBJ1-6 TRBV5-1 CASSLRETASPLHF
TRBJ2-7 TRBV5-1 CASSSRGQGGTYEQYF
TRBJ1-2 TRBV28 CASFTDRVNYGYTF
TRBJ1-6 TRBV28 CASTGERTNSPLHF
TRBJ2-1 TRBV19 CASSSPWQHSYNEQFF